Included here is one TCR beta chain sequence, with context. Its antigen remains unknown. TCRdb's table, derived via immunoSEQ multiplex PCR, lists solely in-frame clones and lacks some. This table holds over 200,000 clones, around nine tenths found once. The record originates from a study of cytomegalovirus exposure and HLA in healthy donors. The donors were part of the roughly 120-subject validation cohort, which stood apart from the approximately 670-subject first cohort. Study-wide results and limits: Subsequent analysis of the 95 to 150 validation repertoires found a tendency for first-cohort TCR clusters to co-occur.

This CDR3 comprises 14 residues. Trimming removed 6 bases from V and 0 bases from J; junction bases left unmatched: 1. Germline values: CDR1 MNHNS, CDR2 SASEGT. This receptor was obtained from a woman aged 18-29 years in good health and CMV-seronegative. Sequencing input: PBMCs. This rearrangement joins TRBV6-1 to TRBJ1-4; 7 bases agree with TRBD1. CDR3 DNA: TGTGCCAGCAGCGGGACAGCAACTAATGAAAAACTGTTTTTT. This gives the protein CASSGTATNEKLFF.